The following is a T cell receptor beta chain sequence with its context. One end of the junction does not line up with germline, which may come from a read error. This specimen belongs to a study of blood T cell repertoires in COVID-19. Study-wide background: Sources were T cells, B-cell-depleted T cells, or PBMCs; the material itself was cDNA or gDNA.

In the original processing: By means of reference gene primer amplification, nucleated cell counts were estimated. Some clones are missing from TCRdb's copy, which holds only in-frame ones; the method was immunoSEQ multiplex PCR. The V and J calls and the clone size are those of that table, but D and trimming were determined from the DNA. The profile shows some 150,000 clones, approximately 84% of them singletons. Germline V lookup: CDR1 SSHAT, CDR2 FNYEAQ (reference sequence). The CDR3 extends over 16 amino acids. The gene calls are TRBV7-7 and TRBJ1-4; a weak D match, TRBD1 (6 bases). The receptor comes from a human donor with acute or convalescent COVID-19. The donor label of this sample is uncertain. Sequencing input: peripheral blood. CDR3 nucleotide sequence: TGTGCTAGCAGCCGCCAACCGGGACAAGTAGGTGAAAAACTGTTTTTT. This encodes CASSRQPGQVGEKLFF. The whole variable domain, filled in from reference TRBV7-7 and TRBJ1-4, reads GAGVSQSPRYKVTKRGQDVTLRCDPISSHATLYWYQQALGQGPEFLTYFNYEAQPDKSGLPSDRFSAERPEGSISTLTIQRTEQRDSAMYRCASSRQPGQVGEKLFFGSGTQLSVL.